Described below is a single T cell receptor beta chain sequence and its context. Its antigen is still unknown. No base quality information exists; no much larger clone differs at one position. These data are taken from a study of blood T cell repertoires in COVID-19 (TCRdb year 2020). With respect to the entire study: Collaborator samples came from the United States, Italy and Spain and covered acute and convalescent phases of COVID-19. The material from the prospective study consisted of cDNA or gDNA derived from T cells, B-cell-depleted T cells, or PBMCs. Subjects who had been exposed to COVID-19, were actively infected with it, or had recovered from it provided the deeply sampled blood TCRbeta repertoires that made up the dataset. The repertoires were made available in a free public database intended to serve as a resource for research on the immune response to SARS-CoV-2. Samples were obtained from the ongoing ImmuneRACE study (first 160 participants) and from about 1,300 subjects provided by 6 global collaborators. A de-identified subject ID, COVID-19 status, age in years and sex were almost always included in the sample metadata. Where HLA class I and class II types were available, the types were taken from metadata supplied by the sample provider, not from assay-based typing. General study outcomes and caveats: The amount of clinical and demographic metadata varied by source and participant and was provided uncurated.

The immunoSEQ Assay, a bias-controlled multiplex PCR, was used to amplify TCRbeta CDR3 regions from genomic DNA. Per the source publication's procedure: The number of nucleated cells in each sample was estimated by amplification of reference gene primers within the assay. Sequence reads were collapsed and filtered to measure the absolute abundance of every unique TCRbeta CDR3 rearrangement. Productive Simpson clonality was computed per sample as the square root of Simpson's diversity index over productive rearrangements. TCRdb limited this immuneACCESS table to in-frame rearrangements with V and J called. A share of clones is missing; checked studies link under half to unresolved V genes, and the rest is unexplained. V, J and clone size derive from that table, while D and trimming were established from the DNA sequence. The sample data list under 300,000 clones, and approximately 91% of these were observed just once. The ten most abundant clones make up 2% to 2.5% of the sample.

The CDR3, from cysteine to phenylalanine, totals 13 residues. Just CDR3 DNA is preserved here, 39 bases in frame from base 1. Relative to germline, V is 2 bases shorter and J is 8 bases shorter, with 12 bases between their ends. Looking up the germline V gene (reference sequence) yields CDR1 GTSNPN and CDR2 SVGIG. Collaborating institutions collected whole blood in K2EDTA tubes following their own protocols. For TCRbeta analysis, collaborators shipped samples in one of three forms: frozen whole blood, isolated PBMCs, or DNA extracted from either of those sample types. This clonotype was sampled from a middle-aged man with acute or convalescent COVID-19. What was sequenced was peripheral blood. In this chain, TRBV30 is recombined with TRBJ1-4, with the D gene uncertain. The CDR3 has the sequence CAWSYDWEEKLFF. The DNA sequence reads TGTGCCTGGAGTTACGATTGGGAGGAAAAACTGTTTTTT.